This TCR beta chain derives from a study of T cells in Graves' hyperthyroidism and ophthalmopathy. Study-level findings and limits: Ophthalmopathy stood apart from stable hyperthyroidism in a 13 V-J model.

This clonotype was seen many times. The antigen is not known. Those patients with uncontrolled infection, other autoimmune disease, pregnancy or lactation were excluded. RNA transcripts yielded amplified TCR beta CDR3 regions. TCR CDR3 underwent first-round RT-PCR with the HTBI primer set. Each CDR3 protein is one row after TCRdb ran MiXCR on the multiplex PCR reads. The table records about 360,000 distinct CDR3 sequences, 15% to 20% of them present only once. This CDR3 region has 14 residues. J lost 2 bases, V lost 4 bases, and 6 bases had no gene match. The germline gives CDR1 SGHTS, CDR2 YDEGEE. Sequenced input: blood. The source is a woman younger than 30 with Graves' hyperthyroidism. This chain uses TRBV5-8 with TRBJ2-7; 7 bases are shared with TRBD2. Written as DNA, the CDR3 is TGTGCCAGCAGCCCTACTGGGGGGGCCTACGAGCAGTACTTC. Protein sequence: CASSPTGGAYEQYF. The variable domain in full, completed from reference TRBV5-8 and TRBJ2-7, reads EAGVTQSPTHLIKTRGQQATLRCSPISGHTSVYWYQQALGLGLQFLLWYDEGEERNRGNFPPRFSGRQFPNYSSELNVNALELEDSALYLCASSPTGGAYEQYFGPGTRLTVT.